The 9 T cell receptor beta chains reported below all come from one sample, sequenced in a study of OX40 agonist ivuxolimab in advanced cancers. Data came from immunoSEQ multiplex PCR; TCRdb stores just in-frame clones and leaves some out. The table shows about 15,000 clones, with 93% occurring only once. This specimen consisted of CD4+ or CD8+ T cells sorted from blood, obtained in a trial of the OX40 agonist ivuxolimab. All receptors derive from an adult with an advanced solid tumor such as melanoma, head and neck, liver or kidney cancer.

This rearrangement joins TRBV27 to TRBJ2-5; 9 bases line up with TRBD2. Per germline, CDR1 MNHEY and CDR2 SMNVEV (reference sequence). This CDR3 has 14 residues. V dropped 5 bases and J dropped 5; count of bases not matched to a gene: 6. The CDR3 spells CASSMAGGRETQYF. The CDR3 coding sequence is TGTGCCAGCAGTATGGCGGGAGGGCGGGAGACCCAGTACTTC.

V gene TRBV19 combines with J gene TRBJ2-1, with D maybe TRBD1 (6 bases). V lost 1 base to trimming and J lost 7 bases, with 14 bases between them. The CDR3 is 15 residues long. Per the germline V gene, CDR1 is LNHDA and CDR2 is SQIVND (reference sequence). The CDR3 is CASSIATGVRNEQFF. DNA for the CDR3: TGTGCCAGTAGTATAGCGACAGGAGTTAGGAATGAGCAGTTCTTC.

For this clone: This CDR3 is also generated by other DNA sequences in the sample. The chain combines TRBV11-2 with TRBJ2-7; tentative D call: TRBD1 (5 bases). CDR3 length equals 13 residues. Trimming cost V 3 bases and J 6 bases, with 12 bases left between them. From germline, CDR1 is SGHAT and CDR2 FQNNGV. The CDR3 DNA is TGTGCCAGCAGCTTCTCGACAGTCGTCGAGCAGTACTTC. This gives the protein CASSFSTVVEQYF.

The chain has TRBV27 and TRBJ1-6; weak D call: TRBD1 (6 bases). Trimming removed 7 bases at V and 10 bases at J, with 20 bases between. Germline-derived CDR1 and CDR2 are MNHEY and SMNVEV (reference sequence). The CDR3 length is 15 residues. The CDR3 DNA reads as TGTGCCAGCACCCTCTCTTCGGGGGCAGGGTCACCCCTCCACTTT. Translation gives CASTLSSGAGSPLHF.

This rearrangement joins TRBV28 to TRBJ2-1, with 9 positions matching TRBD1. In germline, CDR1 is MDHEN, CDR2 SYDVKM. CDR3 length equals 16 residues. V lost 5 bases, J lost 8 bases, and 13 bases stayed unmatched. The CDR3 sequence: CASSLSRGQGEHEQFF. The CDR3 DNA reads as TGTGCCAGCAGTCTCAGTCGGGGACAGGGTGAACATGAGCAGTTCTTC. The variable domain in full, completed from reference TRBV28 and TRBJ2-1, reads DVKVTQSSRYLVKRTGEKVFLECVQDMDHENMFWYRQDPGLGLRLIYFSYDVKMKEKGDIPEGYSVSREKKERFSLILESASTNQTSMYLCASSLSRGQGEHEQFFGPGTRLTVL.

The chain has TRBV28 and TRBJ1-1; D gene ambiguous. Trimming stripped 6 bases from V and 6 bases from J, with 11 bases between. Germline lookup yields CDR1 MDHEN and CDR2 SYDVKM. CDR3 length: 12 residues. CDR3 sequence (DNA): TGTGCCAGCAGCTCCCTCCCCGCTGAAGCTTTCTTT. It yields the protein CASSSLPAEAFF.

The CDR3 DNA sequence: TGTGCCAGCAGTTTATTCACTACGGGGACAGGCTACGAGCAGTACTTC. Encoded protein: CASSLFTTGTGYEQYF. This sequence joins TRBV28 and TRBJ2-7; TRBD1 matches 8 bases. Germline CDR1 MDHEN, CDR2 SYDVKM. This CDR3 is 16 amino acids long. V lost 1 base, J lost 3 bases, and 8 bases stayed unmatched.

This rearrangement joins TRBV15 to TRBJ2-7; D unresolved. This CDR3 contains 16 residues. Deletions cut 0 bases from V and 2 bases from J, with 14 bases between. The germline V gene has CDR1 LNHNV and CDR2 YYDKDF (reference sequence). The CDR3 coding sequence is TGTGCCACCAGCAGAGATCCCGGGTTTTTTCCCTACGAGCAGTACTTC. Translated, it gives CATSRDPGFFPYEQYF.

This clone was counted a few times. The chain couples TRBV9 to TRBJ1-1; D call uncertain. Trimming shortened V by 1 base and J by 1 base, and 5 bases separated the two germline ends. Germline V gene sequence: CDR1 SGDLS, CDR2 YYNGEE. CDR3 length: 13 residues. CDR3 region: CASSVMGNTEAFF. The CDR3 DNA sequence: TGTGCCAGCAGCGTAATGGGGAACACTGAAGCTTTCTTT.